This T cell receptor beta chain was identified in a study of blood T cell repertoires in COVID-19. On the study more broadly: Italy, Spain and the United States were the sources of the convalescent and acute COVID-19 samples.

The recovered donors of Cohort 3 showed two negative PCRs, clearance, or symptom resolution. CDR1 and CDR2 from the germline V gene are SGHTA and FQGNSA. The CDR3 spans 14 residues. V gave up 1 base and J gave up 9 bases, with 15 bases separating them. This clone was recorded a few times. The authors' processing: Using reference gene primer amplification, nucleated cell counts were estimated. TCRdb's table, derived via immunoSEQ multiplex PCR, lists solely in-frame clones and lacks some. V, J and clone size are taken as reported in that table, and D and trimming were inferred from the DNA itself. The table records around 330,000 clones, 87% of them present only once.

The sequence derives from a woman under 30 who had recovered from COVID-19. The V call is TRBV7-2, the J call TRBJ1-1, with D maybe TRBD1 (5 bases). Sequencing was performed on PBMCs or T cells enriched from blood (not recorded which). This chain's CDR3 is CASSLGGGRGKAFF. The CDR3 DNA is TGTGCCAGCAGCTTAGGGGGAGGCCGGGGGAAAGCTTTCTTT.